Shown below are 10 T cell receptor beta chains from a single sample sequenced in a study of T cells in Graves' hyperthyroidism and ophthalmopathy. TCR beta CDR3 sequences were amplified from RNA transcripts. First-round RT-PCR of the TCR CDR3 relied on the HTBI primer set. TCRdb analysed the multiplex PCR reads with MiXCR anew, one entry per CDR3 protein. The sample yields around 350,000 distinct CDR3 sequences, 19% seen once. Input material: blood. These receptors were collected from a woman aged 18-30 years with Graves' hyperthyroidism.

This clonotype was counted many times. The rearrangement uses TRBV20-1 and TRBJ2-2; D unclear. From germline, CDR1 is DFQATT and CDR2 SNEGSKA (reference sequence). Deletions cut 3 bases from V and 3 bases from J, with 5 bases between. This CDR3 comprises 12 residues. Here the CDR3 reads CSASFDTGELFF. The CDR3 DNA reads TGCAGTGCTAGCTTCGACACCGGGGAGCTGTTTTTT.

This clonotype was recorded at least ten times. The V call is TRBV12-3 or TRBV12-4, the J call TRBJ1-2; 7 nucleotides line up with TRBD1. The CDR3 is made up of 13 amino acids. V lost 4 bases and J lost 8; bases outside the gene matches: 7. The CDR3 here is CASSWTGAGGYTF. CDR3 bases: TGTGCCAGCAGTTGGACAGGCGCTGGAGGCTACACCTTC.

Concerning this clonotype itself: A read error may produce the germline difference seen at one junction end. This chain links TRBV4-1 with TRBJ2-4; D perhaps matches TRBD1 (6 bases). The length of the CDR3 is 15 residues. The germline gives CDR1 MGHRA, CDR2 YSYEKL. DNA for the CDR3: TGCGCCAGCAGCCTCAGGGGCCTAGCCAAAAACATTCAGTACTTT. Amino acids: CASSLRGLAKNIQYF.

This clonotype occurred many times. The rearrangement links TRBV3-1 to TRBJ2-4; D remains unclear. This CDR3 has 14 amino acids. Trimming left V 0 bases short and J 1 base short, with 4 bases between. CDR1 and CDR2 from the germline V gene are LGHDT and YNNKEL (reference sequence). CDR3 DNA sequence: TGTGCCAGCAGCCAAGATTGGGCCAAAAACATTCAGTACTTC. This codes for CASSQDWAKNIQYF.

The chain joins TRBV11-1 to TRBJ2-4; 14 nucleotides align to TRBD2. The V segment lost 3 bases and the J segment 0 bases; nucleotides outside the gene matches: 4. The CDR3 length is 18 residues. Germline CDR1 is SGHAT and CDR2 is FQDESV (reference sequence). The CDR3 nucleotides read TGTGCCAGCAGCTTCGGGACTAGCGGGGGTCTAGCCAAAAACATTCAGTACTTC. Amino acid sequence: CASSFGTSGGLAKNIQYF.

This clonotype was counted at least ten times. This chain uses TRBV20-1 with TRBJ2-5; maybe TRBD2 (5 bases). The CDR3 is 13 amino acids. Germline loops: CDR1 DFQATT, CDR2 SNEGSKA (reference sequence). Deletions cut 4 bases from V and 4 bases from J, with 13 bases between. CDR3: CSAKRPTLETQYF. The DNA for the CDR3 is TGCAGTGCTAAGCGGCCGACCCTAGAGACCCAGTACTTC.

This clonotype was counted ten times or more. The chain uses TRBV7-9 and TRBJ1-2, with D possibly matching TRBD1 (6 bases). The CDR3 runs 15 residues. Germline V gene sequence: CDR1 SEHNR, CDR2 FQNEAQ (reference sequence). V lost 5 bases and J lost 4, with 17 bases in between. In DNA form, the CDR3 reads TGTGCCAGCAGCGGATACAGGGATTCCATCTATGGCTACACCTTC. Translated, it gives CASSGYRDSIYGYTF.

In this sample, this clonotype turned up many times. V and J are TRBV24-1 and TRBJ1-1; tentative D call: TRBD1 (6 bases). This CDR3 region has 15 residues. Germline lookup yields CDR1 KGHDR and CDR2 SFDVKD. Trimming took off 4 bases at V and 1 base at J, with 12 bases between the two ends. CDR3 amino acids: CATSEGGRRNTEAFF. DNA of the CDR3: TGTGCCACCAGTGAAGGGGGACGGAGGAACACTGAAGCTTTCTTT.

The chain uses TRBV27 and TRBJ2-7; D gene unclear. Germline V gives CDR1 MNHEY, CDR2 SMNVEV (reference sequence). The CDR3 runs to 15 residues. V was trimmed by 2 bases and J by 0 bases, leaving 11 bases between them. CDR3 nucleotides: TGTGCCAGCAGTTTAGGGCCGCCTGTCTCCTACGAGCAGTACTTC. Translating gives CASSLGPPVSYEQYF.

CDR3 in DNA: TGTGCCAGCAGTGCTGGGACAGGGGGGCGCGGCTATGGCTACACCTTC. Translated, it gives CASSAGTGGRGYGYTF. This rearrangement joins TRBV27 to TRBJ1-2; 11 nucleotides match TRBD1. This CDR3 is built from 16 residues. Germline V gene lookup returns CDR1 MNHEY and CDR2 SMNVEV (reference sequence). The trim removed 5 bases at V and 4 bases at J, leaving 9 bases unmatched.